The following is a T cell receptor beta chain sequence with its context. Its antigen is still unknown. One base away there is no much larger clone; base qualities are not given. Taken from the germline V gene (reference sequence), the CDR1 and CDR2 loops are SEHNR and FQNEAQ. Including the terminal cysteine and phenylalanine, the CDR3 comprises 12 residues. The CDR3 DNA has 36 bases and is translated from base 1. The V end loses 1 base and the J end loses 4 bases, and a stretch of 3 bases separates them. Receptor libraries were prepared by RT-PCR. Sequencing was performed on a NextSeq 550. TCRdb ran its own pipeline on the public reads, namely fastp trimming at Q25 and MiXCR clone calling, and kept in-frame beta chains. Rows with one shared CDR3 protein collapse into an entry with the most common genes and DNA. This sample comprises about 8,300 distinct CDR3 sequences, 11% of them detected only once. The ten largest make up 45% to 60% of the sample.

This entry comes from a study of patients and donors after allogeneic stem cell transplantation (dated by TCRdb to the early 2020s). The sequencing input was blood, either unsorted or a sorted T cell fraction (not recorded which). This clonotype was obtained from a human donor who was either an allogeneic HSCT recipient or a stem cell or donor lymphocyte infusion donor (not recorded which). It is not recorded whose cells these are; they may come from a transplant donor. This chain is built from TRBV7-9 and TRBJ2-3, with no confident D gene call. CDR3 protein: CASSLVSDTQYF. At the DNA level, the sequence is TGTGCCAGCAGCTTAGTGTCAGATACGCAGTATTTT.